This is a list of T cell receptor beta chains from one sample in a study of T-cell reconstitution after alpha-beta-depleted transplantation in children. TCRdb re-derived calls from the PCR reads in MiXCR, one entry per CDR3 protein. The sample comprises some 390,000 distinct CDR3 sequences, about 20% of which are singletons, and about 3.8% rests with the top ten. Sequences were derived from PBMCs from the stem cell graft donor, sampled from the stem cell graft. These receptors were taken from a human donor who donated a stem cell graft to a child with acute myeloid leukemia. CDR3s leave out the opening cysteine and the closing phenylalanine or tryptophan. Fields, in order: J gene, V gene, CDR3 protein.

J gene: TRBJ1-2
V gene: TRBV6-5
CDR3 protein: ASSYSGGGASYGYT

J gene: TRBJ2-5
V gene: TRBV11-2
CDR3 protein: ASSLGVGETQY

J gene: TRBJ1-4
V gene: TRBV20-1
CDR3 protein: SAGDREGAANEKLF

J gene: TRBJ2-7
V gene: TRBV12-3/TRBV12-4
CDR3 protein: ASTNGGSVYEQY

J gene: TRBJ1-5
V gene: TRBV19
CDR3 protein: ASSATGGVNQPQH

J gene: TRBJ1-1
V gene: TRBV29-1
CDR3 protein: SVGQTLNTEAF

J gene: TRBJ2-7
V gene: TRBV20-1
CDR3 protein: SAPPAGETYEQY

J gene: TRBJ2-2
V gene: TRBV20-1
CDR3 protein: SARRGQQNTGELF

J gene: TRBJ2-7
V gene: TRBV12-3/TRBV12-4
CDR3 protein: ASSQDPRAISWYPEQY

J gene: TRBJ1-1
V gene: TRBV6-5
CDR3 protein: ASSYGGRRNTEAF

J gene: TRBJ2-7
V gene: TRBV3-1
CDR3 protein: ASSPRVSYEQY

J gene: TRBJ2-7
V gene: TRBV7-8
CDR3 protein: ASSLNSPSLGEQY

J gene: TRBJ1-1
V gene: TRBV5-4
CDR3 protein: ASSAGVNTEAF

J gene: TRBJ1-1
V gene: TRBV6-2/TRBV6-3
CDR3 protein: ASSSWTDRTEAF

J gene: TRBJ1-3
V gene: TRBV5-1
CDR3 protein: ASSLAGYGNTIY

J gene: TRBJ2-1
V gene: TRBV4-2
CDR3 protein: ASSPHRLGNEQF

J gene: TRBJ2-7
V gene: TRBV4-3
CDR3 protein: ASSQGGVSYEQY

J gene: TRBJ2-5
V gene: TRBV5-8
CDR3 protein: ASSYDRGPEKETQY

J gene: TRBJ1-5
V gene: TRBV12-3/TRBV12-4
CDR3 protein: ASSFRGASQPQH

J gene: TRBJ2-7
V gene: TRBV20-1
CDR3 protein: SAPIAGPISYEQY

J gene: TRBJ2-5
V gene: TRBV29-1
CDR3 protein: SVEGRNIETQY

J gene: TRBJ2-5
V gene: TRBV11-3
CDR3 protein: ASSQRGQGPGETQY

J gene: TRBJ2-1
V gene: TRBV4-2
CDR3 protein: ASSRSRELPFNEQF

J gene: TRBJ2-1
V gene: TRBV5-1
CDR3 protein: ASSSGTLVL

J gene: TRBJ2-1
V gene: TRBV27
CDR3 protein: ASSTQREDWGEQF

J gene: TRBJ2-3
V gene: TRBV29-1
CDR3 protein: SVGGLGTDTQY

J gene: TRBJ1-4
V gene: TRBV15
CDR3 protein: ATSRDLSGHNEKLF

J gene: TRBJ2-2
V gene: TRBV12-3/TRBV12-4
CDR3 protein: ASSLDGTGVTGELF

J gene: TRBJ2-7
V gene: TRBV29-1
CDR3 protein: SVTGAKYEQY

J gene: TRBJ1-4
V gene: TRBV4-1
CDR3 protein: ASLQVGPINEKLF

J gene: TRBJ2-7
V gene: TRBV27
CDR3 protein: ASSIKYANSYEQY

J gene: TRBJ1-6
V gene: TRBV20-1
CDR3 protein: SAKDRGKSPLH

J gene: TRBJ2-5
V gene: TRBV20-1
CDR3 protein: SAMDIAGKYQETQY

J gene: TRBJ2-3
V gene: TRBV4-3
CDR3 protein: ASSQDLRGPSTDTQY

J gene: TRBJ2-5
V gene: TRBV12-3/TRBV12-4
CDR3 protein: ASTADSQETQY

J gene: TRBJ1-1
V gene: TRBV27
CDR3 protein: ASSLEGGYTEAF

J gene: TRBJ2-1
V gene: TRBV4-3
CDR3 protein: ASSQGRRDPRHEQF

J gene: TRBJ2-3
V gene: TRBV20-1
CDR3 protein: SARGIGPGLAALDTQY

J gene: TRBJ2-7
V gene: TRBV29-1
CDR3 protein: SGTGTHSYEQY

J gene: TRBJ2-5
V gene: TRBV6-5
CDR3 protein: ASSTTTGYQETQY

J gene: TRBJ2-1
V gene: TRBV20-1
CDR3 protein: SGSPYNEQF

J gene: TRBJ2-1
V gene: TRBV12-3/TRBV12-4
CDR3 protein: ASSLGLAYGQF

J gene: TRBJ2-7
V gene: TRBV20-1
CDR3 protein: SARDRSGSSYEQY

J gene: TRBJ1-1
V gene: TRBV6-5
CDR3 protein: ASRYERENTEAF

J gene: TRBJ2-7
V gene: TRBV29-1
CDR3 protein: SVIRDGYEQY

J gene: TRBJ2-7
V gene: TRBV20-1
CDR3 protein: SASQASGSYEQY

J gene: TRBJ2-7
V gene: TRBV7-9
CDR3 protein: ASSQTGGPYEQY

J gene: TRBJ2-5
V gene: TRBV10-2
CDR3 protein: ASSEFGRQETQY

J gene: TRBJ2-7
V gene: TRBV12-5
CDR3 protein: ASGLLRQEQY

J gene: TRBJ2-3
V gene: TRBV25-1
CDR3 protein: ASSDIGGWTDTQY

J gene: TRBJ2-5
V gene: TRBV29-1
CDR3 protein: SVGGAPYQETQY

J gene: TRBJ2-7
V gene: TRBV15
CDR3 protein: ATSRPPLGAGAYEQY